A selection of T cell receptor beta chains follows, all from one sample in a study of CD8 T cells in ankylosing spondylitis. From the 5' RACE reads, TCRdb called clonotypes with MiXCR, one entry per CDR3 protein. The sample holds approximately 540,000 distinct CDR3 sequences; roughly 13% are singletons and the top ten take 6.8%. What was sequenced was blood, either unsorted or a sorted T cell fraction (not recorded which). The source of these receptors is a male donor with ankylosing spondylitis. Both conserved end residues are part of each CDR3. D genes are given only for firm matches. Some rows mark clone size as missing; the rest say once, few, many or name a class of expanded clone.

d_gene: TRBD2
v_gene: TRBV29-1
j_gene: TRBJ2-3
abundance: many
CDR3aa: CSVGGDSATDTQYF
CDR3nt: TGCAGCGTCGGGGGGGATAGCGCGACAGATACGCAGTATTTT

d_gene: NA
v_gene: TRBV10-3
j_gene: TRBJ1-5
abundance: many
CDR3aa: CAISARDTGIQPQHF
CDR3nt: TGTGCCATCAGTGCCCGGGACACGGGAATCCAGCCCCAGCATTTT

d_gene: TRBD2
v_gene: TRBV5-1
j_gene: TRBJ2-5
abundance: NA
CDR3aa: CASTSGRARETQYF
CDR3nt: TGCGCTTCAACTAGCGGGAGGGCGCGAGAGACCCAGTACTTC

d_gene: TRBD1
v_gene: TRBV7-9
j_gene: TRBJ1-2
abundance: few
CDR3aa: CASSVDRAFYGYTF
CDR3nt: TGTGCCAGCAGCGTAGACAGGGCCTTCTATGGCTACACCTTC

d_gene: TRBD2
v_gene: TRBV24-1
j_gene: TRBJ2-1
abundance: once
CDR3aa: CASSDPRGSGNEQFF
CDR3nt: TGTGCCTCCAGTGATCCTCGCGGGAGCGGCAATGAGCAGTTCTTC

d_gene: NA
v_gene: TRBV3-1
j_gene: TRBJ2-1
abundance: few
CDR3aa: CASSQDPLRGGPWNEQFF
CDR3nt: TGTGCCAGCAGCCAAGATCCCCTCCGAGGAGGGCCTTGGAATGAGCAGTTCTTC

d_gene: NA
v_gene: TRBV20-1
j_gene: TRBJ1-1
abundance: few
CDR3aa: CSARDLGKGHMNTEAFF
CDR3nt: TGCAGTGCTAGAGATCTGGGAAAGGGCCATATGAACACTGAAGCTTTCTTT

d_gene: NA
v_gene: TRBV20-1
j_gene: TRBJ2-4
abundance: many
CDR3aa: CSARVGKGKNIQYF
CDR3nt: TGCAGTGCTAGAGTTGGAAAGGGGAAAAACATTCAGTACTTC

d_gene: TRBD1
v_gene: TRBV12-3/TRBV12-4
j_gene: TRBJ2-5
abundance: NA
CDR3aa: CASRGGQETQYF
CDR3nt: TGTGCCAGCAGAGGGGGACAGGAGACCCAGTACTTC

d_gene: NA
v_gene: TRBV20-1
j_gene: TRBJ1-2
abundance: few
CDR3aa: CSARGPQGWSNYGYTF
CDR3nt: TGCAGTGCTAGAGGCCCCCAGGGATGGTCTAACTATGGCTACACCTTC

d_gene: TRBD1
v_gene: TRBV10-3
j_gene: TRBJ1-1
abundance: few
CDR3aa: CAISESYGTVNTEAFF
CDR3nt: TGTGCCATCAGTGAGTCGTACGGGACAGTGAACACTGAAGCTTTCTTT

d_gene: TRBD2
v_gene: TRBV20-1
j_gene: TRBJ2-1
abundance: many
CDR3aa: CSARDRGGGSLYEQFF
CDR3nt: TGCAGTGCTAGAGATCGGGGCGGGGGTTCCCTCTATGAGCAGTTCTTC

d_gene: NA
v_gene: TRBV3-1
j_gene: TRBJ2-2
abundance: few
CDR3aa: CASSPNHLWGSNTGELFF
CDR3nt: TGTGCCAGCAGCCCGAACCATTTATGGGGATCGAACACCGGGGAGCTGTTTTTT

d_gene: NA
v_gene: TRBV29-1
j_gene: TRBJ2-2
abundance: NA
CDR3aa: CSVVPGWTGELFF
CDR3nt: TGCAGCGTTGTGCCAGGGTGGACCGGGGAGCTGTTTTTT

d_gene: TRBD1
v_gene: TRBV25-1
j_gene: TRBJ1-6
abundance: NA
CDR3aa: CASSELRQGGANSPLHF
CDR3nt: TGTGCCAGCAGTGAATTAAGACAGGGTGGGGCGAATTCACCCCTCCACTTT

d_gene: TRBD1
v_gene: TRBV5-5
j_gene: TRBJ2-2
abundance: NA
CDR3aa: CASSSPGQGRTGELFF
CDR3nt: TGTGCCAGCAGCTCCCCGGGACAGGGACGTACCGGGGAGCTGTTTTTT

d_gene: TRBD2
v_gene: TRBV4-2
j_gene: TRBJ2-1
abundance: few
CDR3aa: CASSQTSGDGNEQFF
CDR3nt: TGTGCCAGCAGCCAAACTAGCGGGGATGGTAATGAGCAGTTCTTC

d_gene: NA
v_gene: TRBV29-1
j_gene: TRBJ1-1
abundance: many
CDR3aa: CSVGAGWAMNTEAFF
CDR3nt: TGCAGCGTTGGGGCAGGGTGGGCTATGAACACTGAAGCTTTCTTT

d_gene: TRBD2
v_gene: TRBV28
j_gene: TRBJ2-1
abundance: NA
CDR3aa: CASRERRASGRDNEQFF
CDR3nt: TGTGCCAGCAGAGAGAGAAGAGCTAGCGGGAGGGACAATGAGCAGTTCTTC

d_gene: NA
v_gene: TRBV20-1
j_gene: TRBJ2-7
abundance: NA
CDR3aa: CRATGESSYEQYF
CDR3nt: TGCAGGGCTACGGGAGAGAGCTCCTACGAGCAGTACTTC

d_gene: NA
v_gene: TRBV24-1
j_gene: TRBJ2-4
abundance: NA
CDR3aa: CATSDPGRNIQYF
CDR3nt: TGTGCCACCAGTGACCCAGGGAGGAACATTCAGTACTTC

d_gene: NA
v_gene: TRBV7-9
j_gene: TRBJ1-5
abundance: few
CDR3aa: CASSLVDEPQHF
CDR3nt: TGTGCCAGCAGCTTAGTCGATGAGCCCCAGCATTTT

d_gene: NA
v_gene: TRBV27
j_gene: TRBJ2-1
abundance: NA
CDR3aa: CASMYEQFF
CDR3nt: TGTGCCAGCATGTATGAGCAGTTCTTC

d_gene: NA
v_gene: TRBV14
j_gene: TRBJ1-1
abundance: many
CDR3aa: CASTRGKNTEAFF
CDR3nt: TGTGCCAGCACGAGGGGCAAGAACACTGAAGCTTTCTTT

d_gene: NA
v_gene: TRBV4-1
j_gene: TRBJ2-5
abundance: many
CDR3aa: CASSQGSGRAKTQYF
CDR3nt: TGCGCCAGCAGCCAAGGGTCAGGCAGGGCGAAGACCCAGTACTTC

d_gene: NA
v_gene: TRBV20-1
j_gene: TRBJ1-5
abundance: few
CDR3aa: CSARRRNQPQHF
CDR3nt: TGCAGTGCTAGGAGGCGCAATCAGCCCCAGCATTTT

d_gene: NA
v_gene: TRBV29-1
j_gene: TRBJ1-2
abundance: few
CDR3aa: CSVVGAYGYTF
CDR3nt: TGCAGCGTTGTAGGAGCCTATGGCTACACCTTC

d_gene: NA
v_gene: TRBV5-1
j_gene: TRBJ2-1
abundance: NA
CDR3aa: CASSLESAPHNEQFF
CDR3nt: TGCGCCAGCAGCTTGGAAAGCGCCCCACACAATGAGCAGTTCTTC

d_gene: TRBD2
v_gene: TRBV20-1
j_gene: TRBJ2-1
abundance: few
CDR3aa: CSAPTGLAGDEQFF
CDR3nt: TGCAGTGCACCGACGGGACTAGCCGGCGATGAGCAGTTCTTC

d_gene: NA
v_gene: TRBV5-6
j_gene: TRBJ1-4
abundance: NA
CDR3aa: CASSLGGRGTNEKLFF
CDR3nt: TGTGCCAGCAGCTTGGGAGGCCGCGGGACAAATGAAAAACTGTTTTTT

d_gene: TRBD2
v_gene: TRBV4-1
j_gene: TRBJ2-1
abundance: NA
CDR3aa: CASSQMGTSGRGNEQFF
CDR3nt: TGCGCCAGCAGCCAGATGGGGACTAGCGGGAGAGGTAATGAGCAGTTCTTC

d_gene: TRBD1
v_gene: TRBV10-3
j_gene: TRBJ2-7
abundance: NA
CDR3aa: CAIGQGPYEQYF
CDR3nt: TGTGCCATCGGACAGGGACCCTACGAGCAGTACTTC

d_gene: NA
v_gene: TRBV4-2
j_gene: TRBJ2-5
abundance: NA
CDR3aa: CASSARDRQETQYF
CDR3nt: TGTGCCAGCAGCGCCCGTGACCGCCAAGAGACCCAGTACTTC

d_gene: NA
v_gene: TRBV21-1
j_gene: TRBJ2-4
abundance: many
CDR3aa: CASSTHHSDENIQYF
CDR3nt: TGTGCCAGCAGCACGCACCATTCGGACGAGAACATTCAGTACTTC

d_gene: NA
v_gene: TRBV12-3/TRBV12-4
j_gene: TRBJ1-6
abundance: few
CDR3aa: CASSLRDTYNSPLHF
CDR3nt: TGTGCCAGCAGCCTCCGGGACACCTATAATTCACCCCTCCACTTT

d_gene: NA
v_gene: TRBV24-1
j_gene: TRBJ2-3
abundance: few
CDR3aa: CATSGVDPTQYF
CDR3nt: TGTGCCACCAGTGGGGTTGACCCTACGCAGTATTTT

d_gene: TRBD2
v_gene: TRBV7-9
j_gene: TRBJ2-1
abundance: many
CDR3aa: CASSLEGLAFDNEQFF
CDR3nt: TGTGCCAGCAGCTTGGAGGGACTAGCTTTCGACAATGAGCAGTTCTTC

d_gene: NA
v_gene: TRBV15
j_gene: TRBJ1-4
abundance: few
CDR3aa: CATSRDPGEDEKLFF
CDR3nt: TGTGCCACCAGCAGAGATCCCGGGGAGGATGAAAAACTGTTTTTT

d_gene: NA
v_gene: TRBV7-8
j_gene: TRBJ1-3
abundance: many
CDR3aa: CASSLESSGNTIYF
CDR3nt: TGTGCCAGCAGCTTGGAGTCCTCTGGAAACACCATATATTTT

d_gene: TRBD2
v_gene: TRBV24-1
j_gene: TRBJ2-1
abundance: few
CDR3aa: CATSDFGSEGLAGNEQFF
CDR3nt: TGTGCCACCAGTGATTTTGGGTCCGAGGGACTAGCAGGGAATGAGCAGTTCTTC

d_gene: NA
v_gene: TRBV2
j_gene: TRBJ1-6
abundance: many
CDR3aa: CASLAGLGSPLHF
CDR3nt: TGTGCCAGCCTTGCGGGGTTAGGATCACCCCTCCACTTT

d_gene: NA
v_gene: TRBV24-1
j_gene: TRBJ2-1
abundance: NA
CDR3aa: CATSDSSAPLPDSEQFF
CDR3nt: TGTGCCACCAGTGATTCGTCGGCTCCGCTACCCGACTCTGAGCAGTTCTTC

d_gene: NA
v_gene: TRBV30
j_gene: TRBJ2-5
abundance: NA
CDR3aa: CAWTTGGGETQYF
CDR3nt: TGTGCCTGGACCACCGGGGGAGGAGAGACCCAGTACTTC

d_gene: NA
v_gene: TRBV18
j_gene: TRBJ2-2
abundance: NA
CDR3aa: CASTMRTFSSGELFF
CDR3nt: TGTGCCAGCACCATGCGGACGTTTTCGTCCGGGGAGCTGTTTTTT

d_gene: TRBD1
v_gene: TRBV11-3
j_gene: TRBJ2-2
abundance: NA
CDR3aa: CASRVGQGNTGELFF
CDR3nt: TGTGCCAGCAGAGTCGGACAGGGGAACACCGGGGAGCTGTTTTTT

d_gene: NA
v_gene: TRBV6-2/TRBV6-3
j_gene: TRBJ2-3
abundance: few
CDR3aa: CASSYPDSTDTQYF
CDR3nt: TGTGCCAGCAGTTACCCGGACAGCACAGATACGCAGTATTTT

d_gene: NA
v_gene: TRBV6-1
j_gene: TRBJ1-1
abundance: many
CDR3aa: CASSGTRDRNTEAFF
CDR3nt: TGTGCCAGCAGTGGGACTCGGGACCGGAACACTGAAGCTTTCTTT

d_gene: NA
v_gene: TRBV25-1
j_gene: TRBJ1-5
abundance: few
CDR3aa: CASSAGGGGQPQHF
CDR3nt: TGTGCCAGCAGCGCTGGGGGGGGAGGTCAGCCCCAGCATTTT

d_gene: TRBD2
v_gene: TRBV12-3/TRBV12-4
j_gene: TRBJ2-7
abundance: many
CDR3aa: CASSFGDYNGEQYF
CDR3nt: TGTGCCAGCAGTTTCGGGGACTATAATGGCGAGCAGTACTTC

d_gene: NA
v_gene: TRBV3-1
j_gene: TRBJ2-3
abundance: NA
CDR3aa: CASSQKGVDTQYF
CDR3nt: TGTGCCAGCAGCCAAAAGGGGGTAGATACGCAGTATTTT